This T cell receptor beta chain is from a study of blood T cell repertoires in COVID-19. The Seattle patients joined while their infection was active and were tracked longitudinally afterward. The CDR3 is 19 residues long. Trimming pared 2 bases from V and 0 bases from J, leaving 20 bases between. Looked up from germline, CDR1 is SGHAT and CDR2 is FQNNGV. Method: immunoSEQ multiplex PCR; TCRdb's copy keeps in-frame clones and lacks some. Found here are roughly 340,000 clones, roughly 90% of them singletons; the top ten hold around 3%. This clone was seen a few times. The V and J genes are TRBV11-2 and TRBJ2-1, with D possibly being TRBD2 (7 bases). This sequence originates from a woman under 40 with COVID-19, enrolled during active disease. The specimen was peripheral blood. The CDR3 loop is CASSLRGGQSPFSYNEQFF. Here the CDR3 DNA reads TGTGCCAGCAGCTTAAGGGGGGGGCAGTCTCCATTCTCCTACAATGAGCAGTTCTTC.